Detailed here is one T cell receptor (beta chain). The antigen it recognizes is unknown. The record has no base qualities; no much larger clone is one base away. This specimen belongs to a study of blood T cell repertoires in COVID-19 (dated by TCRdb to the early 2020s). Describing the broader study: The collaborator samples originated in the United States, Italy and Spain and spanned the acute and convalescent phases of COVID-19. The material from the prospective study consisted of cDNA or gDNA derived from T cells, B-cell-depleted T cells, or PBMCs. The dataset comprised deeply sampled blood TCRbeta repertoires from subjects exposed to, actively infected with, or recovered from COVID-19. A freely available public database, intended as a resource for researchers studying the immune response to SARS-CoV-2, is where the repertoires were released. The samples were drawn from two sources: the first 160 participants of the ongoing ImmuneRACE study, and 1,200 or so subjects contributed by 6 global collaborators. The sample metadata nearly always contained a de-identified subject ID, COVID-19 status, age in years and sex. Where available, HLA class I and class II types were taken from metadata supplied by the sample provider and were not determined by assay-based typing.

TCRbeta CDR3 regions were amplified from genomic DNA by means of the immunoSEQ Assay, a bias-controlled multiplex PCR. Regarding the original processing steps: Nucleated cell counts per sample were estimated from amplification of reference gene primers within the assay. Sequence reads were collapsed and filtered to measure the absolute abundance of every unique TCRbeta CDR3 rearrangement. For each sample, productive Simpson clonality was calculated by taking the square root of Simpson's diversity index across productive rearrangements. The source is immuneACCESS, and TCRdb retained only in-frame sequences with V and J called. Part of the clones is not carried over; for the studies checked, unresolved V genes explain less than half of this, and the remainder is unexplained. Clone size and V and J calls were adopted from that table, with D and trimming inferred from the DNA. Within this sample are about 68,000 clones, with 83% of them counted one time only. The ten largest account for roughly two fifths of the sample.

Each collaborating institution followed its own protocols to collect whole blood in K2EDTA tubes. For TCRbeta analysis, collaborators shipped samples in one of three forms: frozen whole blood, isolated PBMCs, or DNA extracted from either of those sample types. Taken from the germline V gene, the CDR1 and CDR2 loops are MRHNA and SNTAGT. V lost 5 bases and J lost 4 bases, and the count of bases not matched to a germline gene is 12. The CDR3 spans 18 residues, from the cysteine through the phenylalanine. Only CDR3 DNA remains: 54 bases, in frame from the first base. What the authors observed across the whole study: Clinical and demographic metadata were provided uncurated, with the amount varying by source and participant.

The sequenced sample was peripheral blood. This sequence originates from a man older than 75 with acute or convalescent COVID-19. The sequence links TRBV6-4 to TRBJ2-3; 13 bases in between match TRBD2. DNA sequence: TGTGCCAGCAGTCCCGGGACTAGCGGGACCCTTGGGGCAGATACGCAGTATTTT. This yields the protein CASSPGTSGTLGADTQYF.